The 2 T cell receptor beta chains listed next were all sequenced from one sample in a study of T cells in Graves' hyperthyroidism and ophthalmopathy. Amplification targeted TCR beta CDR3 regions from RNA transcripts. TCR CDR3 underwent first-round RT-PCR with the HTBI primer set. One entry per CDR3 protein, called by TCRdb with MiXCR from the multiplex PCR reads. The top ten clones hold less than 6% of a sample with nearly 600,000 distinct CDR3 sequences, 11% to 15% of them seen once. What was sequenced was blood. These receptor sequences come from a woman aged 25-40 years with Graves' hyperthyroidism that later progressed to Graves' ophthalmopathy.

This clonotype occurred many times. The V gene is TRBV15, the J gene TRBJ2-7; D gene unclear. The CDR3 contains 15 residues. Trimming removed 4 bases at V and 2 bases at J, with 15 bases between. Germline V lookup: CDR1 LNHNV, CDR2 YYDKDF (reference sequence). The CDR3: CATSNRVDKAYEQYF. The CDR3 DNA reads as TGTGCCACCAGCAATAGAGTAGATAAAGCCTACGAGCAGTACTTC. Combining the CDR3 with reference TRBV15 and TRBJ2-7 gives the whole variable domain DAMVIQNPRYQVTQFGKPVTLSCSQTLNHNVMYWYQQKSSQAPKLLFHYYDKDFNNEADTPDNFQSRRPNTSFCFLDIRSPGLGDTAMYLCATSNRVDKAYEQYFGPGTRLTVT.

This clonotype occurred many times. The rearrangement links TRBV7-2 to TRBJ2-4; the D is unclear. The V gene's germline CDR1 is SGHTA and CDR2 FQGNSA. There are 16 residues in the CDR3. The V gene lost 2 bases and the J gene lost 0 bases, with 11 bases spanning the gap. The CDR3 reads CASSLYATLAKNIQYF. The CDR3, as DNA: TGTGCCAGCAGCTTATACGCGACTCTAGCCAAAAACATTCAGTACTTC.